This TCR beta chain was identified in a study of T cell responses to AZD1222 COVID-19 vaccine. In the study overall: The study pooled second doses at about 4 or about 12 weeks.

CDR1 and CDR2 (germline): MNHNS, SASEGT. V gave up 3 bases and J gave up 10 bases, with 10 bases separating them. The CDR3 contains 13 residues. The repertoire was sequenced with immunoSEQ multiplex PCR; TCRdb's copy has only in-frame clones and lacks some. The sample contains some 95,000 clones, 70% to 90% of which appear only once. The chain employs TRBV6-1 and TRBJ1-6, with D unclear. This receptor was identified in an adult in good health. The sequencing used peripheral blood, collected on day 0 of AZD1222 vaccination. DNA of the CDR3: TGTGCCAGCAGTGAGCATCGAAGGTCACCCCTCCACTTT. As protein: CASSEHRRSPLHF.